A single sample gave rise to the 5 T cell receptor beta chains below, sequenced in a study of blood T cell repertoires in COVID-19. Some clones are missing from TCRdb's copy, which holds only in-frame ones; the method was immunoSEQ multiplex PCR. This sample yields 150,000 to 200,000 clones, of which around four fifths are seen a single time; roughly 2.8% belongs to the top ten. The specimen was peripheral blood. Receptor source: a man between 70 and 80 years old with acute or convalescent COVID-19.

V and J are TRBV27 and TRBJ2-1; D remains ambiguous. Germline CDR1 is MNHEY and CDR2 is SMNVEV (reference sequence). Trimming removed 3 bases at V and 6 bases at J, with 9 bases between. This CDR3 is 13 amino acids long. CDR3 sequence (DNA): TGTGCCAGCAGTTTGTGGAGTCGCAATGAGCAGTTCTTC. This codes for CASSLWSRNEQFF.

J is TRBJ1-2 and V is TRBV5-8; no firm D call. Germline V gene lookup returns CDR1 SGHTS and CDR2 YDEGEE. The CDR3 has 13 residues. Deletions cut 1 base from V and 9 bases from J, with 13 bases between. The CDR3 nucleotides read TGTGCCAGCAGCTTGTCCGGGAAGCCGAGCTACACCTTC. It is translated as CASSLSGKPSYTF.

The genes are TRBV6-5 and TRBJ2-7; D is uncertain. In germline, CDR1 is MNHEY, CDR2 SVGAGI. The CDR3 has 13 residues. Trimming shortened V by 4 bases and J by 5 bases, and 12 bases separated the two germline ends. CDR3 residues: CASSSVQVHEQYF. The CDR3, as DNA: TGTGCCAGCAGTTCCGTCCAGGTTCACGAGCAGTACTTC.

The CDR3 bases are TGTGCCAGCAGTTTATTGGACAGAAAAGAGACCCAGTACTTC. It is translated as CASSLLDRKETQYF. V is TRBV27 and J is TRBJ2-5; possible D gene TRBD1, 6 bases. Germline CDR1 is MNHEY and CDR2 is SMNVEV (reference sequence). The CDR3 loop spans 14 amino acids. Between the trimmed V and J ends, which lost 1 base and 3 bases, there was a span of 9 bases.

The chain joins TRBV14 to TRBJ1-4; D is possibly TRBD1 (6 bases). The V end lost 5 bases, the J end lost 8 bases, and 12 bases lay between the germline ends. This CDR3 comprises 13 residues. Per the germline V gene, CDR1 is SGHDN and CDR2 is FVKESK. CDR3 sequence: CASSAQGQEKLFF. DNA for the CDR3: TGTGCCAGCAGCGCACAGGGTCAAGAAAAACTGTTTTTT.